The clone carrying this T cell receptor beta chain was recorded only once. What it binds is unknown. Per the germline V gene, CDR1 is SGHTA and CDR2 is FQGNSA. Trimming shortened V by 0 bases and J by 0 bases, and 8 bases separated the two germline ends. The CDR3 consists of 15 residues. These data are taken from a study of cytomegalovirus exposure and HLA in healthy donors. About the research overall: The roughly 120 validation repertoires, a later analysis reported, used the same platform as the approximately 700 first-cohort repertoires.

Study-wide results and limits: Overall, about 160 TCR beta chains were annotated as cytomegalovirus-associated. The classifier reportedly diagnosed cytomegalovirus status with high sensitivity and specificity.

Sequencing used immunoSEQ multiplex PCR; TCRdb keeps in-frame clones, though not all of them. The sample includes roughly 130,000 clones, 89% seen only once; the top ten take roughly 9.2%. Specimen: PBMCs. V usage is TRBV7-2 and J usage is TRBJ1-2; D is uncertain. The receptor was derived from a woman aged 18-29 years in good health and CMV-seropositive. The CDR3 region is CASSLAATSNYGYTF. CDR3 nucleotides: TGTGCCAGCAGCTTAGCTGCTACCTCTAACTATGGCTACACCTTC.